This T cell receptor (beta chain) was found in a study of shared clonotypes between healthy human individuals. General study points: In having few donors, the study represented limited genetic and exposure-history diversity.

Trimming shortened V by 8 bases and J by 3 bases, and 14 bases separated the two germline ends. CDR1 and CDR2 from the germline V gene are MNHEY and SMNVEV (reference sequence). The CDR3 has 14 amino acids. TCRdb keeps only in-frame clones here, not all; method: immunoSEQ multiplex PCR. In the table there are some 200,000 clones, 66% of which are singletons. In the case of this clone: Its antigen remains unidentified.

The TCR was taken from a man aged 30 to 39 in good health. The chain employs TRBV27 and TRBJ2-1; possible D gene TRBD2, 6 bases. Source material: memory CD4+ T cells sorted from blood. Subset given: CD45RA-negative fraction. The CDR3 is CASQSGGIYNEQFF. The DNA for the CDR3 is TGTGCCAGCCAATCTGGCGGGATCTACAATGAGCAGTTCTTC.